The source of this TCR beta chain is a study of shared clonotypes between healthy human individuals. Overall study: CD4 naive and memory got three plates each, CD8 naive two, CD8 memory one.

The assay used deep level. Data came from immunoSEQ multiplex PCR; TCRdb stores just in-frame clones and leaves some out. There are roughly 2.6 million clones in the sample; approximately 90% occur only once, and over 0.12% lies in the top ten. This clone was counted a single time. Its specificity is unknown. Overall study results and limits: Only blood was sampled, and tissue TCR repertoires likely differ from blood ones.

The V gene lost 10 bases and the J gene lost 5 bases, with 18 bases spanning the gap. The CDR3 totals 13 residues. Germline V gene data show CDR1 as ENHRY and CDR2 as SYGVKD. This chain uses TRBV10-3 with TRBJ2-7; D may be TRBD1 (6 bases). This TCR was recovered from a man younger than 35 in good health. What was sequenced was naive CD4+ T cells sorted from blood. The subset was: CD45RA+ positively selected. The CDR3, as DNA: TGTGCCAGCGGACAGCCACCCCGCAACGAGCAGTACTTC. This codes for CASGQPPRNEQYF.